The following is a T cell receptor (beta chain) sequence with its context. What antigen it recognizes has not been identified. Base qualities are missing; no much larger clone stands one base away. From the cysteine through the phenylalanine, the CDR3 covers 14 amino acids. The CDR3 DNA has 42 bases and is translated from base 1. Taken from the germline V gene, the CDR1 and CDR2 loops are SGHAT and FQNNGV. The V and J ends are trimmed by 9 bases and 0 bases, leaving 11 bases between them. This entry belongs to a study of shared clonotypes between healthy human individuals (TCRdb year 2020). About the full investigation: A couple of women and a few men aged 18 to 49 years were included in the cohort. To estimate repertoire size and how much clonotypes are shared between individuals, the study performed deep sequencing of blood TCR repertoires from about five healthy adults. Leukapheresis yielded between about 0.9 and 8.9 billion PBMCs per donor. To increase sequencing depth and limit assay-specific biases, TCR repertoire library preparation and sequencing were carried out by different laboratories using diverse techniques. For each donor, three plates each were used for CD4 naive and CD4 memory, two plates were used for CD8 naive, and one plate was used for CD8 memory.

CD8 naive samples consisted of CD45RO-negative cells that were positively selected for CCR7, yielding a CD45RA+CCR7+ population without TemRA cells. The donors were healthy, HIV-negative adults who had no recently reported acute infections or vaccinations. Every donor was a Caucasian adult residing in Nashville, Tennessee, USA. Blood was collected by leukapheresis, and PBMCs were isolated by Ficoll-Histopaque density gradient centrifugation and then cryopreserved in liquid nitrogen vapor phase. Purity and quantity of every magnetically sorted T cell population were checked by analytical flow cytometry. Each sorted fraction had its genomic DNA isolated and then quantified by UV absorbance on a Nanodrop 2000c. Using the deep immunoSEQ assay, multiplex PCR amplified TCR CDR3 regions from genomic DNA. Extracted genomic DNA from each cell subset was spread evenly across all wells of several immunoSEQ 96-well plates, with each plate serving as a replicate. For sorted subsets, roughly 200 ng genomic DNA, equal to 30,000 or so T cell genomes, was loaded into each replicate PCR. Purified libraries were quantified with a Qubit 3.0 fluorometer, sized on a Bioanalyzer 2100, and re-quantified with the KAPA Library Quantification kit. Every immunoSEQ 96-well plate was sequenced on a separate single-read 150-cycle Illumina NextSeq 550 flow cell. The study's own analysis went as follows. Because the immunoSEQ output included only junctional sequences and no quality scores, the filtering could not be the same as the filtering used for full-length reads. To assign V/J genes and CDR3, sequences were annotated using PyIR, a Python wrapper for IgBLAST v1.9, with IMGT germline references. Any read was removed if the V/J assignment was weak (E-value above 1e-6), the CDR3 was missing, or the read contained stop codons, out-of-frame junctions, or ambiguous translated residues. V3J clonotypes were defined as sequences sharing an identical inferred V gene, J gene, and CDR3 amino acid sequence. To compute the percentage overlap between repertoires, the number of shared unique clonotypes was divided by the size of the smaller repertoire. Repertoire richness was assessed with RTK rarefaction, the Chao1 estimator, and Recon v2.1 estimates of unobserved clonotypes. OLGA was used to compute generation probabilities for all TCRbeta clonotypes that the gDNA method yielded from a few donors. TCRdb re-hosts the immuneACCESS table, in-frame sequences only. Its copies lack some clones; in the studies checked, an unresolved V gene accounts for under half of them, and the cause for the rest is not known. D and trimming were read from the DNA, whereas the V and J calls and clone size are those reported in that table. The sample has hundreds of thousands of clones on record, roughly 98% of them singletons. Approximately 0.3% of the sample is held by the ten biggest clonotypes.

Study-wide findings and limitations: Sharing across several donors was observed for approximately 5% of naive CD4, 3% to 4% of naive CD8, 2.3% of memory CD4, and around 0.4% of memory CD8 clonotypes. Clonotypes shared by all four sorted-subset donors showed higher generation probabilities than non-shared clonotypes. Sampling was restricted to blood, and TCR repertoires in tissues likely differ from the TCR repertoires found in blood. Because the study included a small number of donors, the genetic and exposure-history diversity represented was limited. Even with the large sequencing depth, rarefaction of the sorted-subset datasets indicated that sequencing was incomplete. Pairwise subsampling led to the expectation that sequencing depth would affect the degree of clonotype sharing among donors. Larger estimated clonotype richness was generally found for naive subsets than for memory subsets.

The clonotype was recovered from a man aged 25 to 40 in good health. The chain uses TRBV11-2 and TRBJ2-2, with an unclear D gene assignment. Sequencing was carried out using naive CD8+ T cells sorted from blood. The label giving this sample's cell subset or site can be read as: CD45RA+CCR7+. CDR3 region: CASILSPNTGELFF. The DNA sequence reads TGTGCCAGTATCCTGAGCCCGAACACCGGGGAGCTGTTTTTT.